This T cell receptor (beta chain) is from a study of tumor and adjacent non-tumor tissue in lung cancer. Study summary: Histology: 12 adenocarcinoma, a couple of squamous cell carcinoma, 1 small cell lung cancer. General study results and limits: Top 100 clones took a larger repertoire share in normal lung. Shorter survival was associated with higher TCR diversity in tumors.

This sample's RNA came from whole unsorted tissue. Donors were chemotherapy-naive, newly diagnosed lung cancer surgical patients in China, August–late 2014. Three rounds of nested PCR, following a modified ARM-PCR protocol, produced the TCRbeta library. TCRdb re-analysed the multiplex PCR reads in MiXCR, keeping a single row per CDR3 protein. The sample lists tens of thousands of distinct CDR3 sequences, 55% to 75% occurring once. CDR1 is MNHNS and CDR2 is SASEGT in the germline V gene. CDR3 length: 15 amino acids. As regards this clonotype: Its antigen is currently unknown. One end of the junction varies from germline; a read error may be responsible.

V is TRBV6-1 and J is TRBJ2-1, with 7 bases fitting TRBD2. Input material: lung tumor tissue. This TCR was recovered from a man in his fifties with non-small cell lung cancer. The DNA for the CDR3 is TGTGCCAGCGGTGAAGTAACAGCGGGAAACAATGAGCAGTTCTTC. This encodes CASGEVTAGNNEQFF.